This T cell receptor (beta chain) stems from a study of identical twins. The length of the CDR3 is 15 residues. The V and J ends lost 3 bases and 2 bases respectively, with 13 bases between them. Per the germline V gene, CDR1 is KGHSH and CDR2 is LQKENI. General study points: Out-of-frame beta chain sequences displayed weaker excess sharing between twins.

The table lists this clonotype with a few counts. What it recognizes is unknown. TCRdb reprocessed the 5' RACE reads via MiXCR and lists one record per CDR3 protein. The table lists about 900,000 distinct CDR3 sequences, over 9% of them singletons, with under 2% in the top ten. These same data were also listed under a study on yellow fever vaccine responses in identical twins.

This TCR derives from a woman younger than 30 in good health. The chain uses TRBV18 and TRBJ1-1; D possibly corresponds to TRBD1 (6 bases). Sequences were obtained from PBMCs. The DNA for the CDR3 is TGTGCCAGCTCACCGAAACAGGGTTCTAACACTGAAGCTTTCTTT. Translation gives CASSPKQGSNTEAFF.